The entry below gives a single TCR beta chain sequence along with its context. The antigen remains unidentified. Additional DNA sequences in this sample encode the identical CDR3. This sample stems from a study of shared clonotypes between healthy human individuals. Study-level findings and limits: It was the few donors that limited the genetic and exposure-history diversity represented.

A deep-level run was used for the assay. TCRdb's copy holds only in-frame clones and misses some; the assay was immunoSEQ multiplex PCR. Altogether some 2.1 million clones are present, roughly 94% being singletons, with the ten largest covering 0.1% to 0.15%. Germline V CDR1 and CDR2: SQVTM, ANQGSEA. Trimming removed 3 bases at V and 0 bases at J, with 6 bases between. The CDR3 is 13 amino acids. The rearrangement links TRBV29-1 to TRBJ2-4; D is undetermined. Sequencing input: naive CD4+ T cells sorted from blood. Indicated subset: CD45RA+ positively selected. The sequence was collected from a young man in good health. The DNA of the CDR3 is TGCAGCGTTGAGGGTCTAGCCAAAAACATTCAGTACTTC. Amino acids: CSVEGLAKNIQYF.